This TCR beta chain comes out of a study of OX40 agonist ivuxolimab in advanced cancers. The CDR3 has 17 residues. V lost 4 bases, J lost 4 bases, and 11 bases stayed unmatched. Germline lookup yields CDR1 SSHAT and CDR2 FNYEAQ (reference sequence). Method: immunoSEQ multiplex PCR; TCRdb's copy keeps in-frame clones and lacks some. This sample has 7,500 to 10,000 clones; 88% occur once, and the top ten carry 16%. This specimen consisted of CD4+ or CD8+ T cells sorted from blood, obtained in a trial of the OX40 agonist ivuxolimab. The V gene is TRBV7-7, the J gene TRBJ2-2; 8 positions match TRBD2. The TCR was taken from an adult with an advanced solid tumor such as melanoma, head and neck, liver or kidney cancer. CDR3 amino acids: CASSSYPSGGVTGELFF. CDR3 sequence (DNA): TGTGCCAGCAGCTCATACCCCAGCGGGGGCGTCACCGGGGAGCTGTTTTTT.